The present entry profiles one TCR beta chain with its context. In building TCR beta libraries, iRepertoire HTBI primers were used together with Arm-PCR of CDR3 regions. A single record per CDR3 protein comes from TCRdb applying MiXCR to the multiplex PCR reads. The sample yields roughly 300,000 distinct CDR3 sequences, about 20% seen once. Time point indicated: persistent/refractory GD, antithyroid drugs over 5 years with positive TRAb. The TCR library was made from RNA extracted from PBMCs. American Thyroid Association guidelines defined how Graves' disease was diagnosed. Patients hailed from an endocrinology department in Xi'an, China. This entry is derived from a study of regulatory T cells in long-lasting Graves disease. Background on the study: Positive TSH receptor antibodies alongside over 5 years of antithyroid drugs were what marked Graves' disease as persistent.

The TCR was taken from a female donor with Graves disease. Sequenced here: peripheral blood mononuclear cells (PBMCs), sampled when the disease was refractory, from a patient treated with antithyroid drugs.

CDR3 sequence (DNA): TGTGCCAGCACAAAAGGGGCTCTGCAGGCGAACACTGAAGCTTTCTTT. Its protein product is CASTKGALQANTEAFF. V and J are TRBV9 and TRBJ1-1; possible D gene TRBD1, 5 bases. Trimming removed 6 bases at V and 1 base at J, with 19 bases between. The CDR3 covers 16 residues. Germline lookup yields CDR1 SGDLS and CDR2 YYNGEE.